This section outlines one T cell receptor beta chain sequence together with its context. What it binds is unknown. This record belongs to a study of cytomegalovirus exposure and HLA in healthy donors. General study findings and limits: CMV serostatus alone was available as immune exposure information. Cytomegalovirus-associated status was assigned to more than 150 TCR beta chains.

The PCR contained 60 Vbeta and 13 Jbeta primers. Using immunoSEQ multiplex PCR, the repertoire was profiled, and TCRdb retains in-frame clones only, with some absent. The sample shows more than 150,000 clones, around 82% of them seen only once. V was shortened by 1 base and J by 0 bases, with 4 bases between the two germline ends. The CDR3 is 13 residues long. Germline V gives CDR1 SGHTA, CDR2 FQGNSA. This sequence joins TRBV7-2 and TRBJ2-7; no clear D. This TCR derives from a woman in her forties or fifties in good health and CMV-seropositive. What was sequenced was PBMCs. CDR3 nucleotide sequence: TGTGCCAGCAGCTTAGGGGCCTCCTACGAGCAGTACTTC. This gives the protein CASSLGASYEQYF.